This T cell receptor (beta chain) was captured by sequencing in a study of shared clonotypes between healthy human individuals. The CDR3 sequence is 13 residues long. Germline V gene lookup returns CDR1 SNHLY and CDR2 FYNNEI. With 6 bases removed from V and 8 bases from J, the gap between germline ends came to 13 bases. This table comes from immunoSEQ multiplex PCR, and its TCRdb copy is limited to in-frame clones, with some not included. The repertoire holds some 600,000 clones, approximately 96% seen once, with approximately 0.12% in the top ten. CD45RO-negative cells were positively selected for CCR7, leaving out terminally differentiated effector memory CD45RA+ cells.

This receptor was obtained from a woman in her twenties or thirties in good health. J is TRBJ1-4 and V is TRBV2, with unresolved D. Specimen: naive CD8+ T cells sorted from blood. CDR3 residues: CASSEPGKEKLFF. The DNA for the CDR3 is TGTGCCAGCAGCGAGCCGGGGAAGGAAAAACTGTTTTTT.